This record covers a single T cell receptor beta chain. The repertoire was sequenced with immunoSEQ multiplex PCR; TCRdb's copy has only in-frame clones and lacks some. The table includes 80,000 or so clones, 75% to 90% detected once. The record originates from a study of blood T cell repertoires in COVID-19. Study overall: Nucleic acid was either cDNA or gDNA, and it came from T cells, B-cell-depleted T cells, or PBMCs.

This CDR3 comprises 13 residues. Germline CDR1 and CDR2: KGHSH and LQKENI. Deletions cut 2 bases from V and 4 bases from J, with 8 bases between. The TCR originated in a human donor in a cohort sampled during active COVID-19. The V call is TRBV18, the J call TRBJ1-2; D not resolved. Material: peripheral blood. CDR3 in DNA: TGTGCCAGCTCACCAGAGGCGGGCTATGGCTACACCTTC. Its protein product is CASSPEAGYGYTF.